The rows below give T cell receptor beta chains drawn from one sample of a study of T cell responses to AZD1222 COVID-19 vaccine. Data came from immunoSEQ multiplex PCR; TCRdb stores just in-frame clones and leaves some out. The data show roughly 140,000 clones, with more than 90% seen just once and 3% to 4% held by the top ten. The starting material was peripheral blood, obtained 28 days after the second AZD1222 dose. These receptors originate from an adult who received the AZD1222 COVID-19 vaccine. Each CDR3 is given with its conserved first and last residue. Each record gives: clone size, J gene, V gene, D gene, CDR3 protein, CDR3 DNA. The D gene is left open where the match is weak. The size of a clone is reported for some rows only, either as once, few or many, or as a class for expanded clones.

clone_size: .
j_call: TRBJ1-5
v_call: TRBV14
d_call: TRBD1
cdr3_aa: CASSQGTGAPPQHF
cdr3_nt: TGTGCCAGCAGCCAAGGGACAGGGGCGCCGCCCCAGCATTTT

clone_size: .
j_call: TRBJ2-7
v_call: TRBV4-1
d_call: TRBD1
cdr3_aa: CASSYRQGNEQYF
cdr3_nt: TGCGCCAGCAGCTATCGACAGGGTAACGAGCAGTACTTC

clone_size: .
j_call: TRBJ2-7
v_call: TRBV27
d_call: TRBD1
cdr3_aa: CASSPSGTAYEQYF
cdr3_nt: TGTGCCAGCAGTCCATCCGGGACAGCCTACGAGCAGTACTTC

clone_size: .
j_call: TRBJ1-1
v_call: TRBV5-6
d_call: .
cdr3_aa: CASSLFFRDTAFF
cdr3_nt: TGTGCCAGCAGCTTGTTTTTCCGGGACACAGCTTTCTTT

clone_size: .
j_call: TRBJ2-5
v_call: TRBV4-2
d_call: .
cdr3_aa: CASSQDTGSQETQYF
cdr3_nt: TGTGCCAGCAGCCAAGATACGGGATCCCAAGAGACCCAGTACTTC

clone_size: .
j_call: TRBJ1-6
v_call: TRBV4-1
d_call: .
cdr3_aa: CASSLPQGKRSPLHF
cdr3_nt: TGCGCCAGCAGCCTCCCGCAGGGGAAACGTTCACCCCTCCACTTT

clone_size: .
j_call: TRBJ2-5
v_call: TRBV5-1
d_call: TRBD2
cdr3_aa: CASSAPLAGAETQYF
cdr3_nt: TGCGCCAGCAGCGCCCCACTAGCGGGAGCAGAGACCCAGTACTTC

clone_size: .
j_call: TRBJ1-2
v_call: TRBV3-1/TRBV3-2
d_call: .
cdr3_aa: CASSQGVLAGGYTF
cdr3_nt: TGTGCCAGCAGCCAAGGGGTCCTGGCGGGTGGCTACACCTTC

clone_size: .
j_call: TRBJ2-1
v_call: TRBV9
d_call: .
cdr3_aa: CASSGDLGNEQFF
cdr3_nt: TGTGCCAGCAGCGGGGATCTGGGGAATGAGCAGTTCTTC

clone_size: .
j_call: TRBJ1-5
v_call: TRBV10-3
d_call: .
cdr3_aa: CAIATEYSNQPQHF
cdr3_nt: TGTGCAATTGCTACAGAGTATAGCAATCAGCCCCAGCATTTT

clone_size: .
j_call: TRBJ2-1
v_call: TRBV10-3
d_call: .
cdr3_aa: CAIKAGAPYNEQFF
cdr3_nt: TGTGCCATCAAGGCCGGAGCCCCCTACAATGAGCAGTTCTTC

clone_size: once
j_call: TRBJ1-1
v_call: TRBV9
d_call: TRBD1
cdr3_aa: CASSVGWDSTQMNTEAFF
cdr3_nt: TGTGCCAGCAGCGTAGGATGGGACAGCACTCAAATGAACACTGAAGCTTTCTTT

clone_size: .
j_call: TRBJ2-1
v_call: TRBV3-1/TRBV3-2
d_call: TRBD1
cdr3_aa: CASSQPYRDRGNEQFF
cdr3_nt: TGTGCCAGCAGCCAACCCTACCGGGACAGGGGCAATGAGCAGTTCTTC

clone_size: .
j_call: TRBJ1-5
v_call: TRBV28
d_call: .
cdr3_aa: CASSPGNQPQHF
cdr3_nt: TGTGCCAGCAGCCCGGGGAATCAGCCCCAGCATTTT

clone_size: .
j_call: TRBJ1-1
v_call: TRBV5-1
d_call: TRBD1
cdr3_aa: CASSHASGGLNTEAFF
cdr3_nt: TGCGCCAGCAGCCATGCCTCAGGGGGCTTGAACACTGAAGCTTTCTTT

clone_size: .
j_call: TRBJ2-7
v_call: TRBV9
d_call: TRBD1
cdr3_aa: CASSYQGDAYEQYF
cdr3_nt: TGTGCCAGCAGCTATCAGGGGGATGCCTACGAGCAGTACTTC

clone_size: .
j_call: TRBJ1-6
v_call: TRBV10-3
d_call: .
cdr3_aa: CAIKPAGNSPLHF
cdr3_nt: TGTGCCATCAAACCCGCGGGGAATTCACCCCTCCACTTT

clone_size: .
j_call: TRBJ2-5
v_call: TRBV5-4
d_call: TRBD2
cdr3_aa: CASSLEASGSRETQYF
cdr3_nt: TGTGCCAGCAGCTTGGAGGCTAGCGGGAGCCGGGAGACCCAGTACTTC

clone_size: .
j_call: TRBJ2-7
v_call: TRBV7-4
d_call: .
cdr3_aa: CASSLGSKGRNEQYF
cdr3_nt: TGTGCCAGCAGCTTAGGATCGAAGGGGAGAAACGAGCAGTACTTC

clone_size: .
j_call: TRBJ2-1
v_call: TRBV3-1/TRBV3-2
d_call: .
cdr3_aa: CASSTYYNEQFF
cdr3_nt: TGTGCCAGCAGCACCTACTACAATGAGCAGTTCTTC

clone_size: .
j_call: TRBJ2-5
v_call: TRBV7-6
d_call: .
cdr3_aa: CASSRGKETQYF
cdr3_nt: TGTGCCAGCAGCCGCGGGAAAGAGACCCAGTACTTC

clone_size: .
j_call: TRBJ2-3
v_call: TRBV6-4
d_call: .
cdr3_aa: CASRGRPRDTQYF
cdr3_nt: TGTGCCAGCCGAGGGAGGCCCCGAGATACGCAGTATTTT

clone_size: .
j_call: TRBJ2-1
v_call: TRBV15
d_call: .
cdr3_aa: CATSRDRPGMMPQFF
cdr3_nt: TGTGCCACCAGCAGAGATCGTCCCGGAATGATGCCTCAGTTCTTC

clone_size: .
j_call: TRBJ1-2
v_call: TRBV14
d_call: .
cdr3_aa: CASSPWGRGYGYTF
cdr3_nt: TGTGCCAGCAGCCCCTGGGGGCGAGGCTATGGCTACACCTTC

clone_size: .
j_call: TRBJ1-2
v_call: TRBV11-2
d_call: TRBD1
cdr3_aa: CASSSTGFYGYTF
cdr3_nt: TGTGCCAGCAGCTCGACAGGGTTCTATGGCTACACCTTC

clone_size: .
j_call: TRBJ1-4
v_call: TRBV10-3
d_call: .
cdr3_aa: CAISDPGRRREKLFF
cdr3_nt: TGTGCCATCAGTGATCCGGGACGGAGAAGAGAAAAACTGTTTTTT

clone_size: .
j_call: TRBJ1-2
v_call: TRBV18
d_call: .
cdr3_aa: CASSPGGAPLGGYGYTF
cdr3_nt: TGTGCCAGCTCACCAGGGGGGGCCCCCCTTGGGGGCTATGGCTACACCTTC

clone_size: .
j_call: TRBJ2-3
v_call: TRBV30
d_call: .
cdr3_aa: CAWSGADTQYF
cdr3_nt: TGTGCCTGGAGTGGTGCAGATACGCAGTATTTT

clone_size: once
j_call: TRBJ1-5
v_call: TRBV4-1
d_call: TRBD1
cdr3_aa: CASSLSGTGEGGNQPQHF
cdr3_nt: TGCGCCAGCAGCCTCTCTGGGACAGGGGAGGGTGGAAATCAGCCCCAGCATTTT

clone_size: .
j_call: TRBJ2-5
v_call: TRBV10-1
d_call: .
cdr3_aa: CASSHGGGALQETQYF
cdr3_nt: TGCGCCAGCAGCCACGGAGGGGGCGCCCTGCAAGAGACCCAGTACTTC

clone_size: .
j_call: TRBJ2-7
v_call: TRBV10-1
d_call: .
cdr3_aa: CASSESMGEQYF
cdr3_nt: TGCGCCAGCAGTGAGTCGATGGGAGAGCAGTACTTC

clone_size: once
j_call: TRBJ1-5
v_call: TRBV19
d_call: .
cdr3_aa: CASSTPSQIRVDQPQHF
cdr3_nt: TGTGCCAGTAGTACACCTAGCCAGATTCGGGTGGATCAGCCCCAGCATTTT

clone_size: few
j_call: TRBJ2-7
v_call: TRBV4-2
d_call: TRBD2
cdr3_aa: CASSPRLAGGPTADF
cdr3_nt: TGTGCCAGCAGCCCCCGCCTAGCGGGAGGGCCGACCGCGGACTTC

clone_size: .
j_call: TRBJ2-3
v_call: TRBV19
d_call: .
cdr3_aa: CASSIRRSTDTQYF
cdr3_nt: TGTGCCAGTAGTATACGGCGAAGCACAGATACGCAGTATTTT

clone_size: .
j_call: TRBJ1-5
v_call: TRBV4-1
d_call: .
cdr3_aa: CASSQDPNQPQHF
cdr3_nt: TGCGCCAGCAGCCAAGACCCGAATCAGCCCCAGCATTTT

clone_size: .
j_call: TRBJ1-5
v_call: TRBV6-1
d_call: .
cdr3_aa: CASSEMGGEGQPQHF
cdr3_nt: TGTGCCAGCAGTGAAATGGGGGGCGAGGGTCAGCCCCAGCATTTT

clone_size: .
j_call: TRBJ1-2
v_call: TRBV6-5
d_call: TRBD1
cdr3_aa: CASSPSTGAGYGYTF
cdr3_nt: TGTGCCAGCAGTCCTTCGACAGGGGCAGGCTATGGCTACACCTTC

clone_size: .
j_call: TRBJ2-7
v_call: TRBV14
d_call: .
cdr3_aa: CASSPQSGPYEQYF
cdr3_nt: TGTGCCAGCAGCCCGCAGAGCGGTCCCTACGAGCAGTACTTC

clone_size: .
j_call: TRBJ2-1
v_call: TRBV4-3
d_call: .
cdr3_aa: CASSQDMGSSPYNEQFF
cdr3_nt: TGCGCCAGCAGCCAAGATATGGGTAGCAGCCCCTACAATGAGCAGTTCTTC

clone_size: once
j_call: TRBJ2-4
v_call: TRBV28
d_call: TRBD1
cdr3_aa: CASSPRGLKNIQYF
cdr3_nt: TGTGCCAGCAGTCCGAGGGGGCTTAAAAACATTCAGTACTTC

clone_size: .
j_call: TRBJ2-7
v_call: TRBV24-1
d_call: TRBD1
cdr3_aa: CATSHPGQGDGEQYF
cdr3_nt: TGTGCCACCAGTCACCCGGGACAGGGAGATGGGGAGCAGTACTTC

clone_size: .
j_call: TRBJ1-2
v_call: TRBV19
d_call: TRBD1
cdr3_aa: CASTPSGDRVYGYTF
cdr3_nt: TGTGCCAGTACCCCATCAGGGGACAGGGTTTATGGCTACACCTTC

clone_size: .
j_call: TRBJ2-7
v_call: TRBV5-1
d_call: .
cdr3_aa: CASSPSQGVSYEQYF
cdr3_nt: TGCGCCAGCAGCCCGAGCCAGGGAGTGTCCTACGAGCAGTACTTC

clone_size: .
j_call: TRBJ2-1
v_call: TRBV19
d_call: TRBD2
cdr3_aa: CASSIPIAGPNEQFF
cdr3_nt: TGTGCCAGTAGTATCCCTATAGCGGGACCCAATGAGCAGTTCTTC

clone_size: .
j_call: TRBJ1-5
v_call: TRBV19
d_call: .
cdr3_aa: CASSNVNRYQPQHF
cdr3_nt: TGTGCCAGTAGTAACGTCAACAGATATCAGCCCCAGCATTTT

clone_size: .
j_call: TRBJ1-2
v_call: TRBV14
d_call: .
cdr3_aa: CASSQGATYGYTF
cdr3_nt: TGTGCCAGCAGCCAGGGGGCTACCTATGGCTACACCTTC

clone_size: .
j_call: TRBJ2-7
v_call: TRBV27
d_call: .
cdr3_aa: CASSPTGFEQYF
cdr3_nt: TGTGCCAGCAGTCCCACAGGGTTCGAGCAGTACTTC

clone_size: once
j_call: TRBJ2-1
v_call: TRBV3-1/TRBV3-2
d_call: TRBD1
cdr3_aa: CASSRQGETTYNEQFF
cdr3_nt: TGTGCCAGCAGTCGACAGGGCGAAACGACCTACAATGAGCAGTTCTTC

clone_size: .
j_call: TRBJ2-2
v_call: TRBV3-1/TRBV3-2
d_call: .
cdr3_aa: CASSPLARNTGELFF
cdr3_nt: TGTGCCAGCAGCCCGCTAGCGCGAAACACCGGGGAGCTGTTTTTT

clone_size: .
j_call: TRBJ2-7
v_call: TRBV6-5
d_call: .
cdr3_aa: CASSFQGNQVPLYF
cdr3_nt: TGTGCCAGCAGTTTCCAGGGGAATCAGGTTCCTCTGTACTTC

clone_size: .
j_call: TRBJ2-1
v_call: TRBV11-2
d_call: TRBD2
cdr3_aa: CASSSPWTAGTSGYNEQFF
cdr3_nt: TGTGCCAGCAGCTCCCCGTGGACAGCCGGGACTAGCGGCTACAATGAGCAGTTCTTC

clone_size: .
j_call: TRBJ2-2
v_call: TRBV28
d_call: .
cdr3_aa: CASSPPGYTGELFF
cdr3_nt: TGTGCCAGCAGTCCGCCAGGTTATACCGGGGAGCTGTTTTTT

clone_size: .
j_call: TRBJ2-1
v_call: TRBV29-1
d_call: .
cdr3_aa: CSVSGSSYNEQFF
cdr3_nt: TGCAGCGTCTCAGGGAGCTCCTACAATGAGCAGTTCTTC

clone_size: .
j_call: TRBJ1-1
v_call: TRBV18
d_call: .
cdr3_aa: CASSPDGRVNTEAFF
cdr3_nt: TGTGCCAGCTCACCGGACGGACGGGTGAACACTGAAGCTTTCTTT